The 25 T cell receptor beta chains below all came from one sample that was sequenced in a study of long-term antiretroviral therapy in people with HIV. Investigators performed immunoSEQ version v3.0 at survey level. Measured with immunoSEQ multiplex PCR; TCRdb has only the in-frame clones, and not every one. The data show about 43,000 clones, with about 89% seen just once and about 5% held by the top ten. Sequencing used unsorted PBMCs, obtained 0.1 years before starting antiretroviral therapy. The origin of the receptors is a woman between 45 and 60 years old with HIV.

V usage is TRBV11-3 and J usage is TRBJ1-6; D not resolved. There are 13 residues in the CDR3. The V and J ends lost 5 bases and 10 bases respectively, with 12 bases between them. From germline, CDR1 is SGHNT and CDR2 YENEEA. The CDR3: CASSRRVGSPLHF. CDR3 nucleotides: TGTGCCAGCAGCCGGAGGGTAGGATCACCCCTCCACTTT. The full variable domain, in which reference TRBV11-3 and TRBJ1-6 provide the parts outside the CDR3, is EAGVVQSPRYKIIEKKQPVAFWCNPISGHNTLYWYLQNLGQGPELLIRYENEEAVDDSQLPKDRFSAERLKGVDSTLKIQPAELGDSAVYLCASSRRVGSPLHFGNGTRLTVT.

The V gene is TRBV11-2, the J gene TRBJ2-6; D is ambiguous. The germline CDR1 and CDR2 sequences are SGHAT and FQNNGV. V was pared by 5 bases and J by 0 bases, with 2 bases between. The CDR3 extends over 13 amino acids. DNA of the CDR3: TGTGCCAGCAGCCTCTCTGGGGCCAACGTCCTGACTTTC. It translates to CASSLSGANVLTF.

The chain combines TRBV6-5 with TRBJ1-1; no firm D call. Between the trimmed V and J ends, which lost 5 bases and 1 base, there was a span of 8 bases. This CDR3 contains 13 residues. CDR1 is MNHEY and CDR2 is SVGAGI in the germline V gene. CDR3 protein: CASSVQRNTEAFF. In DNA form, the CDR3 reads TGTGCCAGCAGTGTACAAAGGAACACTGAAGCTTTCTTT.

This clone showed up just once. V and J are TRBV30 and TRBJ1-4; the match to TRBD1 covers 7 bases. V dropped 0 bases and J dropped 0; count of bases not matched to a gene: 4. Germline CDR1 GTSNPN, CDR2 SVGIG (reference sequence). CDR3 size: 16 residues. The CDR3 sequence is CAWSVPRGSTNEKLFF. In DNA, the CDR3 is TGTGCCTGGAGTGTACCCAGGGGGTCAACTAATGAAAAACTGTTTTTT.

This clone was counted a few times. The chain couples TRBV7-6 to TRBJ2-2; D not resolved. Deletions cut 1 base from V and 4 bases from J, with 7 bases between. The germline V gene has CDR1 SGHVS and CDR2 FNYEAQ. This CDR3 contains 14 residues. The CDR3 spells CASSLVGPTGELFF. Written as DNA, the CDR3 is TGTGCCAGCAGCTTAGTAGGGCCCACCGGGGAGCTGTTTTTT.

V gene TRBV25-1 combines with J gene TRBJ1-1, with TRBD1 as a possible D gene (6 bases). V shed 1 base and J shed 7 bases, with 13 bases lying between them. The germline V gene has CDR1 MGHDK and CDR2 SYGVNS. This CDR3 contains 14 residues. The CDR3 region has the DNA TGTGCCAGCAGTGAATCCGGTGGGGGCTTTGAAGCTTTCTTT. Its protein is CASSESGGGFEAFF.

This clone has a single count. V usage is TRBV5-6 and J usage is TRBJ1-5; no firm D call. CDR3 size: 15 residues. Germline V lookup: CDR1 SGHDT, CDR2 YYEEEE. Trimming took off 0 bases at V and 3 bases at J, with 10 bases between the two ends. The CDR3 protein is CASSLGRRYNQPQHF. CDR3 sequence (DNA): TGTGCCAGCAGCTTGGGAAGGAGGTACAATCAGCCCCAGCATTTT.

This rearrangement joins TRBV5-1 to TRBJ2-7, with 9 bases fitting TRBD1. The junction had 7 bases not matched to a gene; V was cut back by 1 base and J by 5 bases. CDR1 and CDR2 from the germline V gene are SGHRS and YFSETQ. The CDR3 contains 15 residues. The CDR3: CASSLMGQGGDEQYF. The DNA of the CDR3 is TGCGCCAGCAGCTTGATGGGACAGGGAGGCGACGAGCAGTACTTC.

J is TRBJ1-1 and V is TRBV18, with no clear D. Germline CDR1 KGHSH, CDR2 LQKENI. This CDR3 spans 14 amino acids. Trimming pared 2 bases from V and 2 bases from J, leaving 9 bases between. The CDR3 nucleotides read TGTGCCAGCTCACCATCCGATGGAAACACTGAAGCTTTCTTT. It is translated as CASSPSDGNTEAFF.

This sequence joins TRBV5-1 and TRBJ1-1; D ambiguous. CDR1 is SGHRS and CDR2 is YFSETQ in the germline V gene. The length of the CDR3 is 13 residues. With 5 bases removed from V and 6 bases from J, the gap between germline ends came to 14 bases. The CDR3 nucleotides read TGCGCCAGCAGGAATGCGGGGATCCCTGAAGCTTTCTTT. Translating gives CASRNAGIPEAFF. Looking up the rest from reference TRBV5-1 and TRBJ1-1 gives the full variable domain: KAGVTQTPRYLIKTRGQQVTLSCSPISGHRSVSWYQQTPGQGLQFLFEYFSETQRNKGNFPGRFSGRQFSNSRSEMNVSTLELGDSALYLCASRNAGIPEAFFGQGTRLTVV.

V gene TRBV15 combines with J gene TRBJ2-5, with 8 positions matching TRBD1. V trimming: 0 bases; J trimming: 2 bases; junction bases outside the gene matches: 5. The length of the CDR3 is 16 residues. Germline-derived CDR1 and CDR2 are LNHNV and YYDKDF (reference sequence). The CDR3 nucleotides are TGTGCCACCAGCAGAGAAACAGGGGGTCAACAAGAGACCCAGTACTTC. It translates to CATSRETGGQQETQYF.

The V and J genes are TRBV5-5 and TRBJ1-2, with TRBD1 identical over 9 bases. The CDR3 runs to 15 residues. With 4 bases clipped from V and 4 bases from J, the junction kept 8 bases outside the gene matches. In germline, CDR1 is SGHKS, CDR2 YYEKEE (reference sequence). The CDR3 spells CASSVGQGMGYGYTF. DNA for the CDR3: TGTGCCAGCAGCGTGGGACAGGGAATGGGCTATGGCTACACCTTC. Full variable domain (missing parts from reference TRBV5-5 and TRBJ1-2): DAGVTQSPTHLIKTRGQQVTLRCSPISGHKSVSWYQQVLGQGPQFIFQYYEKEERGRGNFPDRFSARQFPNYSSELNVNALLLGDSALYLCASSVGQGMGYGYTFGSGTRLTVV.

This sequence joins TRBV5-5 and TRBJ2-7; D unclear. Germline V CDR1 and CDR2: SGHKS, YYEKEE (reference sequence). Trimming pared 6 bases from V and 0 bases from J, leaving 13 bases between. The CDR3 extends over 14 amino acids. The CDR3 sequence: CASTPDRSSYEQYF. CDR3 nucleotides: TGTGCCAGCACCCCGGACCGCAGCTCCTACGAGCAGTACTTC.

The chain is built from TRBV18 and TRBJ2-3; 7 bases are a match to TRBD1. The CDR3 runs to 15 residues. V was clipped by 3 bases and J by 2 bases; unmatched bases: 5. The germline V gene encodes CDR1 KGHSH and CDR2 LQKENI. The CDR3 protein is CASSPPGQPTDTQYF. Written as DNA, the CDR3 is TGTGCCAGCTCACCCCCGGGACAGCCCACAGATACGCAGTATTTT.

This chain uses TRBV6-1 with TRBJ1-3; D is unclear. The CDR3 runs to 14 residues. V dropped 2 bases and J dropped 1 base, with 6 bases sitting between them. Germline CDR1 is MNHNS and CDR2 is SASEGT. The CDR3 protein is CASSEPHSGNTIYF. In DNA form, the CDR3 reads TGTGCCAGCAGTGAACCGCATTCTGGAAACACCATATATTTT.

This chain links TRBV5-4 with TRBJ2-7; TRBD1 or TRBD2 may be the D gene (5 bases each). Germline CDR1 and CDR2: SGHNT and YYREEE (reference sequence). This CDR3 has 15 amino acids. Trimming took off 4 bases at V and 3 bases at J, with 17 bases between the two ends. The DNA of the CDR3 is TGTGCCAGCAGCCCGGGACCTCTTAATTACTACGAGCAGTACTTC. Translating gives CASSPGPLNYYEQYF.

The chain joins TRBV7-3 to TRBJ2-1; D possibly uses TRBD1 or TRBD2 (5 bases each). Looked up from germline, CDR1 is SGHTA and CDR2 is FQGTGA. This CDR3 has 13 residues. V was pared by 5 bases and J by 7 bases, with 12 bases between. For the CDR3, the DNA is TGTGCCAGCAGCCCGGGACCGACTAATGAGCAGTTCTTC. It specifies CASSPGPTNEQFF.

CDR3 loop: CASSQDSSTGELFF. In DNA form, the CDR3 reads TGCGCCAGCAGCCAAGATTCCTCGACCGGGGAGCTGTTTTTT. This chain links TRBV4-3 with TRBJ2-2; no clear D gene. CDR1 and CDR2 from the germline V gene are LGHNA and YSLEER. The V and J ends lost 0 bases and 5 bases respectively, with 7 bases between them. The CDR3 spans 14 residues.

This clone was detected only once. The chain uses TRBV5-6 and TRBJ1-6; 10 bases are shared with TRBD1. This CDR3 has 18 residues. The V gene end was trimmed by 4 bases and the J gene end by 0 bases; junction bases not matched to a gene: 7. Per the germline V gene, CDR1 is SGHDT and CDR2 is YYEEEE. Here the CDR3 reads CASSKGQGSFSYNSPLHF. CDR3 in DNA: TGTGCCAGCAGCAAGGGACAGGGGAGTTTCTCCTATAATTCACCCCTCCACTTT.

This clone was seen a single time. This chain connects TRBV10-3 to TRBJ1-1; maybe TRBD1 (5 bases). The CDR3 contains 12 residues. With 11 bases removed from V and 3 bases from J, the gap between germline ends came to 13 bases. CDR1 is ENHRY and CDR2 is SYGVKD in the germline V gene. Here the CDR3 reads CASSGGDTEAFF. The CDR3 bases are TGTGCCTCGTCGGGGGGGGACACTGAAGCTTTCTTT.

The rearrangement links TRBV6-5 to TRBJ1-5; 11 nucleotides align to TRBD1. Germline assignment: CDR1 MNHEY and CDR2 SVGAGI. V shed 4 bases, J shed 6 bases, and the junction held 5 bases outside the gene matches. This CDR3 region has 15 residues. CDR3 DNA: TGTGCCAGCAGTTCCCGGACAGGGGGCAGTCAGCCCCAGCATTTT. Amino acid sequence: CASSSRTGGSQPQHF.

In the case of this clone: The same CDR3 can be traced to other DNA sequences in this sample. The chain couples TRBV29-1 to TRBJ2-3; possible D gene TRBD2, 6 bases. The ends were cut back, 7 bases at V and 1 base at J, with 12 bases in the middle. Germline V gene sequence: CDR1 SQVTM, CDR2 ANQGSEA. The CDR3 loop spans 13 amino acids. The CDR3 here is CSASTGGTDTQYF. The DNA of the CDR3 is TGCAGCGCCTCGACGGGGGGCACAGATACGCAGTATTTT.

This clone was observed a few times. The CDR3 sequence is CASSLMGLNTEAFF. CDR3 nucleotides: TGTGCCAGCAGCTTAATGGGCTTAAACACTGAAGCTTTCTTT. This sequence joins TRBV5-4 and TRBJ1-1; no definite D call. CDR3 length: 14 residues. The germline CDR1 and CDR2 sequences are SGHNT and YYREEE (reference sequence). V dropped 2 bases and J dropped 2 bases, with 10 bases sitting between them.

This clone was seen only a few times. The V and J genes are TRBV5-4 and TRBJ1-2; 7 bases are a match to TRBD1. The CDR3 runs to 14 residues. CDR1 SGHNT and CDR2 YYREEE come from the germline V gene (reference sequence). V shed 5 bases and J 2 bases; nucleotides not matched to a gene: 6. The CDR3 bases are TGTGCCAGCAGAGTCGGACAGGACAACTATGGCTACACCTTC. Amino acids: CASRVGQDNYGYTF.

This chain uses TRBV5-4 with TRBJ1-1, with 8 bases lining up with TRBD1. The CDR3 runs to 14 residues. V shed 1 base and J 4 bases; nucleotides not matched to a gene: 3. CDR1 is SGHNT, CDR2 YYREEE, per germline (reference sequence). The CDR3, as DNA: TGTGCCAGCAGCTTGACAGGGGGGAGCACTGAAGCTTTCTTT. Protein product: CASSLTGGSTEAFF.